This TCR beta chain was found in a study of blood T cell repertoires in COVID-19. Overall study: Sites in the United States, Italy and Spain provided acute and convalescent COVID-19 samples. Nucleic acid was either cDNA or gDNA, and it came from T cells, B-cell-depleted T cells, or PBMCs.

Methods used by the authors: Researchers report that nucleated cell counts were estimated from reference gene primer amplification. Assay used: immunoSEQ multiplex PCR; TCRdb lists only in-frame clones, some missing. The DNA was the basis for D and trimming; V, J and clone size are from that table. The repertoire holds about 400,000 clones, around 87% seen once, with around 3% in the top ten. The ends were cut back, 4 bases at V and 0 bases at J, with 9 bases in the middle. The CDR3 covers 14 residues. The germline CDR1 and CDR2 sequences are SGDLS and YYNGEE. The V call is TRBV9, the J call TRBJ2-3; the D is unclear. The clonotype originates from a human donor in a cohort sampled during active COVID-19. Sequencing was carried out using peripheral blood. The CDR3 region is CASSQTHSTDTQYF. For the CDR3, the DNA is TGTGCCAGCAGCCAAACTCATAGCACAGATACGCAGTATTTT.